This TCR beta chain was found in a study of CD8 T cells in Susac syndrome. Study overall: Within the sequenced group of Susac syndrome patients, 5 or 6 showed active disease and roughly 8 were in remission.

Random hexamers primed reverse transcription of about 0.5 to 1 ug RNA. TCRdb called the immunoSEQ multiplex PCR reads again in MiXCR, with one record for every CDR3 protein. The table records some 180,000 distinct CDR3 sequences, about 91% of them present only once. The patients with Susac syndrome were individuals who fulfilled the recently defined diagnostic criteria for disease that was either definite or probable. V was cut by 8 bases and J by 3 bases, with 32 bases left in between. The CDR3 has 19 amino acids. CDR1 and CDR2 from the germline V gene are SGHAT and FQNNGV. The chain combines TRBV11-2 with TRBJ2-7; TRBD2 is a possible D gene (5 bases). The sample consisted of CD4+ T cells from PBMCs. The clonotype originates from a human donor with Susac syndrome. Written as DNA, the CDR3 is TGTGCCAGCGCACAACGAGGGCTAGAAGGTAATTATAGTGTCTACGAGCAGTACTTC. Translating it yields CASAQRGLEGNYSVYEQYF.